A selection of T cell receptor beta chains follows, all from one sample in a study of neurological immune-mediated disorders. MiXCR was run by TCRdb on the 5' RACE reads, yielding one entry per CDR3 protein. The data contain 66,000 or so distinct CDR3 sequences, 4% to 6% of them singletons. The specimen sequenced was PBMCs. These receptors were taken from a woman under 40 with multiple sclerosis. Each CDR3 is given with its conserved first and last residue. A D gene is named only where the DNA matches it firmly. For some rows the clone size is stated as once, few or many, or as a class when expanded; others skip it.

j_call,clone_size,v_call,d_call,cdr3_aa,cdr3_nt
TRBJ2-7,many,TRBV20-1,TRBD1,CSATPRDRVYEQYF,TGCAGTGCTACTCCCCGGGACAGGGTCTACGAGCAGTACTTC
TRBJ2-3,many,TRBV7-9,TRBD2,CASSPRTSGRRLAQYF,TGTGCCAGCAGCCCCCGGACTAGTGGAAGACGTCTGGCGCAGTATTTT
TRBJ1-4,many,TRBV5-1,NA,CASSLGTGRNEKLFF,TGCGCCAGCAGCTTGGGGACGGGACGAAATGAAAAACTGTTTTTT
TRBJ1-1,NA,TRBV5-1,NA,CASSMSPRYTEAFF,TGCGCCAGCAGTATGAGCCCTCGGTACACTGAAGCTTTCTTT
TRBJ2-5,many,TRBV20-1,TRBD2,CSSIERGWYQETQYF,TGCAGTTCTATAGAGCGGGGCTGGTACCAAGAGACCCAGTACTTC
TRBJ2-7,many,TRBV20-1,NA,CSASGYIQDPNSYEQYF,TGCAGTGCCTCAGGCTACATACAGGACCCTAACTCCTACGAGCAGTACTTC
TRBJ2-2,many,TRBV5-1,NA,CASSLEGGEDTGELFF,TGCGCCAGCAGCTTGGAAGGGGGGGAAGACACCGGGGAGCTGTTTTTT
TRBJ2-4,many,TRBV5-6,NA,CASSSLSGAGVF,TGTGCCAGCAGCAGCTTATCCGGAGCTGGGGTCTTC
TRBJ2-7,many,TRBV27,NA,CASSHGGPPLEQYF,TGTGCCAGCAGTCACGGGGGGCCCCCTTTAGAGCAGTACTTC
TRBJ2-7,many,TRBV9,TRBD2,CASGGEGEQYF,TGTGCCAGTGGGGGGGAGGGGGAGCAGTACTTC
TRBJ2-5,few,TRBV7-7,TRBD1,CASSSVSGTGKETQYF,TGTGCTAGCAGCTCTGTTTCCGGGACAGGGAAAGAGACCCAGTACTTC
TRBJ2-7,many,TRBV7-9,NA,CASSLGQIYEQYF,TGTGCCAGCAGCTTAGGACAGATCTACGAGCAGTACTTC
TRBJ1-3,many,TRBV5-6,NA,CASSLKRFSGNTIYF,TGTGCCAGCAGCTTGAAGCGCTTCTCTGGAAACACCATATATTTT
TRBJ1-2,many,TRBV6-6,NA,CASIAPGGYGYTF,TGTGCCAGCATTGCCCCGGGGGGCTATGGCTACACCTTC
TRBJ2-1,many,TRBV7-2,NA,CASSFSGGFNNEQFF,TGTGCCAGCAGCTTCTCGGGGGGCTTTAACAATGAGCAGTTCTTC
TRBJ2-7,many,TRBV6-2/TRBV6-3,TRBD1,CASSDRGYEQYF,TGTGCCAGCAGTGACAGGGGTTACGAGCAGTACTTC
TRBJ2-5,few,TRBV7-2,TRBD2,CASSLEGRGGFTQYF,TGTGCCAGCAGCTTAGAAGGGCGGGGGGGCTTCACCCAGTACTTC
TRBJ2-3,many,TRBV11-2,TRBD2,CASSSRPTSGGGVDTQYF,TGTGCCAGCAGCTCCCGGCCGACTAGCGGGGGGGGAGTGGATACGCAGTATTTT
TRBJ2-3,many,TRBV10-3,TRBD1,CAISGDRGMRTDTQYF,TGTGCCATCAGTGGGGACAGGGGAATGAGGACAGATACGCAGTATTTT
TRBJ1-6,many,TRBV20-1,TRBD1,CSATIQGDSSPLNF,TGCAGTGCTACCATCCAGGGGGATTCATCACCCCTCAACTTT
TRBJ1-6,many,TRBV7-2,TRBD1,CASSLTGGRSPLHF,TGTGCCAGCAGCTTGACAGGGGGTCGTTCACCCCTCCACTTT
TRBJ2-5,NA,TRBV5-1,NA,CASSIWTTEGETQYF,TGCGCCAGCAGCATCTGGACTACCGAAGGAGAGACCCAGTACTTC
TRBJ1-6,many,TRBV7-8,NA,CASSSGSGTGSPLNF,TGTGCCAGCAGCTCTGGGTCCGGGACCGGATCACCCCTCAACTTT
TRBJ1-2,many,TRBV18,NA,CASSPSAGTTRGYTF,TGTGCCAGCTCACCGTCCGCGGGGACAACTAGAGGCTACACCTTC
TRBJ2-5,many,TRBV4-2,NA,CASSQEGAGPRAQYF,TGTGCCAGCAGCCAAGAAGGGGCAGGCCCCAGGGCCCAGTACTTC
TRBJ2-5,many,TRBV20-1,TRBD1,CSARVGQGFETQYF,TGCAGTGCTAGAGTGGGACAGGGATTCGAGACCCAGTACTTC
TRBJ2-6,few,TRBV20-1,TRBD1,CSATGQGRANVLTF,TGCAGTGCTACCGGACAGGGTCGGGCCAACGTCCTGACTTTC
TRBJ1-4,many,TRBV29-1,TRBD1,CSATGTGGAGTNEKLFF,TGCAGCGCGACCGGGACAGGGGGCGCGGGGACTAATGAAAAACTGTTTTTT
TRBJ2-2,many,TRBV5-1,NA,CASSQKLTGTNTGELFF,TGCGCCAGCAGTCAAAAGCTTACAGGAACGAACACCGGGGAGCTGTTTTTT
TRBJ2-2,NA,TRBV20-1,TRBD2,CSAQLAGGKNTGELFF,TGCAGTGCCCAACTAGCGGGGGGCAAGAACACCGGGGAGCTGTTTTTT
TRBJ1-6,NA,TRBV20-1,TRBD1,CSARPTGAGNSPLNF,TGCAGTGCTAGGCCGACAGGGGCTGGGAATTCACCCCTCAACTTT
TRBJ2-7,many,TRBV20-1,NA,CSASQGNEQYF,TGCAGTGCTTCCCAGGGAAACGAGCAGTACTTC
TRBJ1-1,many,TRBV20-1,NA,CSARRTTEAFF,TGCAGTGCTAGGAGGACGACTGAAGCTTTCTTT
TRBJ2-4,few,TRBV5-1,TRBD2,CASSLEAGGAKNIQYF,TGCGCCAGCAGCTTGGAGGCGGGGGGCGCCAAAAACATTCAGTACTTC
TRBJ1-2,many,TRBV9,TRBD1,CASSVQWDRGGYTF,TGTGCCAGCAGCGTTCAATGGGACAGGGGCGGCTACACCTTC
TRBJ1-1,NA,TRBV20-1,NA,CSARYMERNTEAFF,TGCAGTGCTAGATATATGGAAAGGAACACTGAAGCTTTCTTT
TRBJ2-1,many,TRBV3-1,TRBD1,CATRTGGHNEQFF,TGTGCCACCCGGACAGGGGGCCACAATGAGCAGTTCTTC
TRBJ2-3,many,TRBV5-4,NA,CASSLDVGSTDTQYF,TGTGCCAGCAGCTTGGATGTTGGGAGCACAGATACGCAGTATTTT
TRBJ2-1,many,TRBV12-3/TRBV12-4,NA,CASSFGLLSSYNEQFF,TGTGCCAGCAGTTTTGGGTTACTGAGCTCCTACAATGAGCAGTTCTTC
TRBJ2-5,many,TRBV5-1,TRBD2,CASSPLRGQETQYF,TGCGCCAGCAGCCCCCTGCGGGGGCAAGAGACCCAGTACTTC
TRBJ1-1,few,TRBV18,TRBD1,CASSPGQGANTEAFF,TGTGCCAGCTCACCGGGACAGGGGGCGAACACTGAAGCTTTCTTT
TRBJ1-1,many,TRBV7-9,NA,CASSIMNTEAFF,TGTGCCAGCAGCATAATGAACACTGAAGCTTTCTTT
TRBJ2-7,many,TRBV28,TRBD1,CASRPGQGYAEQYF,TGTGCCAGCAGACCGGGACAGGGTTACGCCGAGCAGTACTTC
TRBJ1-5,few,TRBV6-1,NA,CASSEAVVKTNQPQHF,TGTGCCAGCAGTGAAGCGGTAGTTAAGACAAATCAGCCCCAGCATTTT
TRBJ1-2,many,TRBV5-6,TRBD1,CASSLADRALYGYTF,TGTGCCAGCAGCTTGGCCGACAGGGCTCTTTACGGCTACACCTTC
TRBJ1-5,NA,TRBV7-9,NA,CASSFAGISQPQHF,TGTGCCAGCAGCTTTGCGGGGATTAGTCAGCCCCAGCATTTT
TRBJ2-5,many,TRBV4-2,NA,CASSQEKESGETQYF,TGTGCCAGCAGCCAAGAGAAGGAAAGCGGAGAGACCCAGTACTTC
TRBJ1-5,NA,TRBV20-1,NA,CSARSGNQPQHF,TGCAGTGCTAGGTCGGGCAATCAGCCCCAGCATTTT
TRBJ2-3,many,TRBV5-1,NA,CASTGTGADTQYF,TGCGCCAGTACTGGGACGGGGGCAGATACGCAGTATTTT
TRBJ2-3,many,TRBV5-1,TRBD2,CASSLRLAGGITDTQYF,TGCGCCAGCAGCTTAAGACTAGCGGGGGGGATCACAGATACGCAGTATTTT
TRBJ1-5,many,TRBV12-3/TRBV12-4,TRBD1,CASSSGQGNQPQNF,TGTGCCAGCAGTTCGGGACAGGGAAATCAGCCCCAGAATTTT
TRBJ1-1,many,TRBV5-1,NA,CASSPNPWGNTEAFF,TGCGCCAGCAGCCCCAACCCGTGGGGGAACACTGAAGCTTTCTTT
TRBJ2-2,many,TRBV7-2,TRBD2,CASSSSGGSTGELFF,TGTGCCAGCAGCTCTAGCGGGGGGAGCACCGGGGAGCTGTTTTTT
TRBJ2-2,many,TRBV20-1,NA,CSARDPSSTGELFF,TGCAGTGCTAGAGATCCTTCATCAACCGGGGAGCTGTTTTTT
TRBJ2-2,many,TRBV12-3/TRBV12-4,NA,CASEPGANTGELFF,TGTGCCAGCGAACCAGGGGCGAACACCGGGGAGCTGTTTTTT